Following are 32 T cell receptor beta chains from one sample sequenced in a study of T-cell reconstitution after alpha-beta-depleted transplantation in children. Unique molecular identifiers were incorporated into the prepared TCRbeta library. TCRdb recomputed calls from the PCR reads with MiXCR, one row per CDR3 protein. Of about 830,000 distinct CDR3 sequences listed, less than 20% are singletons. The specimen was PBMCs, mostly from graft donor cells, collected 360 days after TCRalphabeta/CD19-depleted stem cell transplant. These receptors were obtained from a male patient under 18 who had a stem cell transplant for acute lymphoblastic leukemia, so the T cells may come from the graft donor.

The rearrangement uses TRBV4-2 and TRBJ1-1; 8 bases agree with TRBD1. The CDR3 spans 17 residues. V gave up 0 bases and J gave up 2 bases; unmatched junction bases: 8. Germline V gene data show CDR1 as LGHNA and CDR2 as YNFKEQ. The CDR3 nucleotides are TGTGCCAGCAGCCAAGATTGGGGCAGGGGGCATAACACTGAAGCTTTCTTT. Amino acids: CASSQDWGRGHNTEAFF.

The genes are TRBV29-1 and TRBJ2-7, with a weak D call TRBD2 (6 bases). V lost 6 bases to trimming and J lost 2 bases, with 14 bases between them. This CDR3 comprises 13 residues. CDR1 SQVTM and CDR2 ANQGSEA come from the germline V gene. The CDR3, as DNA: TGCAGCGTGGGAGGTATCCTGGCCTACGAGCAGTACTTC. Amino acids: CSVGGILAYEQYF.

This clonotype turned up a few times. The rearrangement joins TRBV7-3 to TRBJ1-1, with D perhaps TRBD1 (6 bases). V was trimmed by 5 bases and J by 0 bases, leaving 10 bases between them. CDR1 SGHTA and CDR2 FQGTGA come from the germline V gene. The CDR3 sequence is 14 residues long. The CDR3 nucleotides are TGTGCCAGCAGCCCAGGGGACATGAACACTGAAGCTTTCTTT. Protein sequence: CASSPGDMNTEAFF.

The sample holds a few counts of this clonotype. This chain connects TRBV9 to TRBJ2-7; 11 positions agree with TRBD2. The germline V gene encodes CDR1 SGDLS and CDR2 YYNGEE. This CDR3 has 15 residues. Losses at the gene ends were 4 bases for V and 6 bases for J; bases not matched to a gene: 9. Here the CDR3 DNA reads TGTGCCAGCAGCACTCGACTAGCGGGACAGGGCGAGCAGTACTTC. Amino acid sequence: CASSTRLAGQGEQYF.

This chain connects TRBV12-3 or TRBV12-4 to TRBJ2-7, with 10 nucleotides matching TRBD1. V shed 7 bases, J shed 3 bases, and the junction held 9 bases outside the gene matches. The CDR3 is 15 amino acids. The CDR3, as DNA: TGTGCCAGCACTGAACGGGACAGGGGATTCTACGAGCAGTACTTC. This codes for CASTERDRGFYEQYF.

This clonotype turned up a few times. The chain carries TRBV5-1 and TRBJ2-3, with 7 bases aligning to TRBD1. Trimming cost V 4 bases and J 1 base; bases outside gene matches: 12. Per germline, CDR1 SGHRS and CDR2 YFSETQ. This CDR3 has 17 amino acids. CDR3 DNA: TGCGCCAGCAGCATCGGACAGGTGCGGCGAGGCACAGATACGCAGTATTTT. This gives the protein CASSIGQVRRGTDTQYF.

The V and J genes are TRBV30 and TRBJ1-1; D perhaps matches TRBD1 (5 bases). The CDR3 extends over 14 amino acids. The ends were cut back, 0 bases at V and 4 bases at J, with 12 bases in the middle. Germline lookup yields CDR1 GTSNPN and CDR2 SVGIG (reference sequence). The CDR3 coding sequence is TGTGCCTGGAGTGTAAAGGGGAAGGGCACTGAAGCTTTCTTT. It yields the protein CAWSVKGKGTEAFF.

The chain couples TRBV5-1 to TRBJ2-5; 7 bases map to TRBD2. CDR1 SGHRS and CDR2 YFSETQ come from the germline V gene. V lost 10 bases and J lost 4; bases outside the gene matches: 10. The CDR3 sequence is 13 residues long. In nucleotides, the CDR3 is TGCGCCCCTCAAGGAACGGGGGGAGAGACCCAGTACTTC. Its translation: CAPQGTGGETQYF.

The chain uses TRBV5-1 and TRBJ2-1; 9 bases are shared with TRBD2. This CDR3 spans 15 amino acids. After removal of 6 bases from V and 3 bases from J, the junction contained 7 bases not matched to a gene. CDR1 and CDR2 (germline): SGHRS, YFSETQ. In DNA, the CDR3 is TGCGCCAGCAATTTAGCGGGGGATAACTACAATGAGCAGTTCTTC. It codes for CASNLAGDNYNEQFF. Variable domain in full (rest from reference TRBV5-1 and TRBJ2-1): KAGVTQTPRYLIKTRGQQVTLSCSPISGHRSVSWYQQTPGQGLQFLFEYFSETQRNKGNFPGRFSGRQFSNSRSEMNVSTLELGDSALYLCASNLAGDNYNEQFFGPGTRLTVL.

Worth noting for this clonotype: This may come from a read error, since a much larger clone is one base off. The genes are TRBV2 and TRBJ2-1; D not certain. V was cut by 6 bases and J by 6 bases, with 15 bases left in between. CDR3 length: 14 amino acids. Germline values: CDR1 SNHLY, CDR2 FYNNEI. The CDR3 reads CASRSGQARNEQFF. As DNA, the CDR3 is TGTGCCAGCAGGTCCGGCCAGGCTCGCAATGAGCAGTTCTTC.

Worth noting for this clonotype: A much bigger clone sits one base away, suggesting this may be a read error. The chain is built from TRBV20-1 and TRBJ2-7, with a tentative D call TRBD1 (5 bases). CDR1 and CDR2 from the germline V gene are DFQATT and SNEGSKA (reference sequence). The CDR3 sequence is 15 residues long. This chain's CDR3 is CSAREPGPSSYVQYF. The CDR3 DNA follows: TGCAGTGCTAGAGAACCAGGGCCCAGCTCCTACGTGCAGTACTTC.

This clonotype occurred many times. The chain uses TRBV12-3 or TRBV12-4 and TRBJ2-7; D possibly corresponds to TRBD1 (6 bases). CDR3 length: 14 residues. Between the trimmed V and J ends, which lost 3 bases and 4 bases, there was a span of 13 bases. The CDR3 sequence: CASSFYREGYEQYF. DNA of the CDR3: TGTGCCAGCAGTTTCTACAGGGAAGGATACGAGCAGTACTTC.

Here the CDR3 reads CATKAPPGINEQFF. The CDR3, as DNA: TGTGCCACCAAGGCTCCCCCGGGGATCAATGAGCAGTTCTTC. The chain couples TRBV10-3 to TRBJ2-1; weak D call: TRBD2 (5 bases). Trimming removed 10 bases from V and 6 bases from J, with 19 bases in between. Germline values: CDR1 ENHRY, CDR2 SYGVKD. The CDR3 runs 14 residues.

This sequence joins TRBV2 and TRBJ2-6, with D maybe TRBD1 (6 bases). CDR1 SNHLY and CDR2 FYNNEI come from the germline V gene. This CDR3 region has 15 residues. V lost 2 bases to trimming and J lost 2 bases, with 7 bases between them. The CDR3 is CASSENRAGANVLTF. CDR3 DNA: TGTGCCAGCAGTGAAAACAGGGCTGGGGCCAACGTCCTGACTTTC.

This clonotype has a handful of counts. The rearrangement links TRBV7-9 to TRBJ2-1; a possible D gene is TRBD2 (5 bases). Germline lookup yields CDR1 SEHNR and CDR2 FQNEAQ (reference sequence). The V end lost 1 base, the J end lost 3 bases, and 10 bases lay between the germline ends. This CDR3 region has 15 residues. CDR3 residues: CASSLELDFYNEQFF. The CDR3 DNA follows: TGTGCCAGCAGCTTAGAACTAGACTTCTACAATGAGCAGTTCTTC.

The rearrangement uses TRBV5-1 and TRBJ2-7; D gene uncertain. Trimming removed 0 bases from V and 7 bases from J, with 11 bases in between. The CDR3 spans 13 residues. CDR1 and CDR2 (germline): SGHRS, YFSETQ. CDR3 in DNA: TGCGCCAGCAGCTTGGCCCCATCGGAGGAGCAGTACTTC. Amino acid sequence: CASSLAPSEEQYF. Using reference TRBV5-1 and TRBJ2-7 for the parts outside the CDR3, the full variable domain is KAGVTQTPRYLIKTRGQQVTLSCSPISGHRSVSWYQQTPGQGLQFLFEYFSETQRNKGNFPGRFSGRQFSNSRSEMNVSTLELGDSALYLCASSLAPSEEQYFGPGTRLTVT.

There are a few counts of this clonotype. The V gene is TRBV7-2, the J gene TRBJ2-5; D call uncertain. The CDR3 is 14 residues long. The V gene's germline CDR1 is SGHTA and CDR2 FQGNSA. The V gene lost 2 bases and the J gene lost 7 bases, with 14 bases spanning the gap. CDR3 region: CASSLWGVTGTQYF. CDR3 nucleotides: TGTGCCAGCAGCTTATGGGGTGTCACGGGGACCCAGTACTTC.

This clonotype occurred a few times. This sequence joins TRBV5-1 and TRBJ2-5; perhaps D is TRBD1 or TRBD2 (5 bases each). Germline V gene data show CDR1 as SGHRS and CDR2 as YFSETQ. The CDR3 is made up of 14 amino acids. The ends were cut back, 2 bases at V and 4 bases at J, with 12 bases in the middle. The CDR3, as DNA: TGCGCCAGCAGCTTCGCAGGGAGTACAGAGACCCAGTACTTC. Protein product: CASSFAGSTETQYF.

This clonotype has more than one count but fewer than ten. The chain recombines TRBV3-1 with TRBJ2-7; 11 bases agree with TRBD2. V gave up 5 bases and J gave up 2 bases; unmatched junction bases: 8. Per the germline V gene, CDR1 is LGHDT and CDR2 is YNNKEL (reference sequence). This CDR3 comprises 16 residues. The CDR3 DNA follows: TGTGCCAGCAGCTTCAGACTAGCGGGACCACCCTACGAGCAGTACTTC. This gives the protein CASSFRLAGPPYEQYF.

This clonotype was recorded a few times. The V call is TRBV5-1, the J call TRBJ2-3; tentatively, D is TRBD1 or TRBD2 (5 bases each). Germline CDR1 is SGHRS and CDR2 is YFSETQ. This CDR3 has 14 residues. Trimming removed 4 bases from V and 0 bases from J, with 9 bases in between. CDR3 in amino acids: CASSDWDSTDTQYF. In nucleotides, the CDR3 is TGCGCCAGCAGCGACTGGGACAGCACAGATACGCAGTATTTT.

The CDR3 loop reads CASSLEKTGAYNEQFF. The CDR3 coding sequence is TGCGCCAGCAGCTTGGAAAAGACAGGGGCCTACAATGAGCAGTTCTTC. The gene calls are TRBV5-1 and TRBJ2-1, with TRBD1 identical over 8 bases. CDR3 length equals 16 residues. Germline V gives CDR1 SGHRS, CDR2 YFSETQ. The V segment lost 0 bases and the J segment 2 bases; nucleotides outside the gene matches: 4. Using reference TRBV5-1 and TRBJ2-1 for the parts outside the CDR3, the full variable domain is KAGVTQTPRYLIKTRGQQVTLSCSPISGHRSVSWYQQTPGQGLQFLFEYFSETQRNKGNFPGRFSGRQFSNSRSEMNVSTLELGDSALYLCASSLEKTGAYNEQFFGPGTRLTVL.

This chain uses TRBV10-1 with TRBJ2-7; perhaps TRBD2 as D (5 bases). V lost 3 bases to trimming and J lost 3 bases, with 18 bases between them. CDR1 and CDR2 from the germline V gene are WNHNN and SYGVQD (reference sequence). This CDR3 contains 16 residues. CDR3 amino acids: CASSDHRASKLYEQYF. The CDR3 nucleotides are TGCGCCAGCAGTGACCATAGGGCTAGCAAGCTCTACGAGCAGTACTTC.

In its sample, this clonotype was seen a few times. The V call is TRBV15, the J call TRBJ1-2, with D hard to call. This CDR3 region has 15 residues. Between the trimmed V and J ends, which lost 0 bases and 8 bases, there was a span of 16 bases. The V gene's germline CDR1 is LNHNV and CDR2 YYDKDF (reference sequence). CDR3: CATSRDKSGSGGYTF. For the CDR3, the DNA is TGTGCCACCAGCAGAGATAAGAGCGGGTCGGGAGGCTACACCTTC.

This clonotype was counted a few times. V and J are TRBV4-1 and TRBJ2-1, with D possibly being TRBD2 (6 bases). Trimming removed 1 base from V and 0 bases from J, with 10 bases in between. The CDR3 is 16 amino acids. CDR1 and CDR2 from the germline V gene are MGHRA and YSYEKL. For the CDR3, the DNA is TGCGCCAGCAGCCAAGGGGCGGGGAGCTCCTACAATGAGCAGTTCTTC. It specifies CASSQGAGSSYNEQFF.

The V gene is TRBV7-6, the J gene TRBJ2-7; 9 bases map to TRBD2. The CDR3 covers 15 residues. The J segment lost 5 bases and the V segment lost 1 base, leaving 6 bases of the junction unmatched. The germline CDR1 and CDR2 sequences are SGHVS and FNYEAQ. Here the CDR3 DNA reads TGTGCCAGCAGCTTAGGGGGACTAGCTTGGGACGAGCAGTACTTC. The encoded protein is CASSLGGLAWDEQYF.

In its sample, this clonotype was seen a few times. The chain uses TRBV6-5 and TRBJ2-3; TRBD2 matches at 7 bases. This CDR3 is built from 17 residues. Germline trimming cut 4 bases from V and 2 bases from J; bases unmatched to any gene: 12. The germline CDR1 and CDR2 sequences are MNHEY and SVGAGI. As DNA, the CDR3 is TGTGCCAGCAGTTCCTTGGGGGAGGGCGGTCCCACAGATACGCAGTATTTT. It yields the protein CASSSLGEGGPTDTQYF.

The CDR3 sequence is CASSLIGTSSYNEQFF. CDR3 DNA: TGTGCCAGCAGTCTAATTGGGACTAGCTCCTACAATGAGCAGTTCTTC. V usage is TRBV7-9 and J usage is TRBJ2-1; 8 positions match TRBD2. This CDR3 is built from 16 residues. Per the germline V gene, CDR1 is SEHNR and CDR2 is FQNEAQ (reference sequence). J gave up 0 bases and V 6 bases, and 7 bases lay outside the gene matches.

The CDR3 sequence is CASSYGVASYEQYF. Here the CDR3 DNA reads TGTGCCAGCAGCTATGGGGTAGCCAGCTACGAGCAGTACTTC. The rearrangement joins TRBV5-6 to TRBJ2-7; D is uncertain. Germline CDR1 reads SGHDT; CDR2 reads YYEEEE. The CDR3 has 14 amino acids. The V end was cut by 3 bases, the J end by 3 bases, with 13 bases between.

This clonotype occurred a few times. The chain joins TRBV5-1 to TRBJ2-1, with D perhaps TRBD2 (5 bases). CDR1 SGHRS and CDR2 YFSETQ come from the germline V gene. Trimming pared 9 bases from V and 5 bases from J, leaving 24 bases between. This CDR3 spans 16 amino acids. The CDR3 DNA reads as TGCGCCACCACGGGGTCTGTCGGACTTGCCAACAATGAGCAGTTCTTC. It specifies CATTGSVGLANNEQFF.

This clonotype was counted a few times. This chain joins TRBV5-1 and TRBJ1-1; a weak D match, TRBD1 (5 bases). Trimming left V 0 bases short and J 0 bases short, with 12 bases between. Germline V CDR1 and CDR2: SGHRS, YFSETQ. CDR3 length: 16 residues. CDR3 nucleotides: TGCGCCAGCAGCTTGGATGGGGGAAACATGAACACTGAAGCTTTCTTT. Encoded protein: CASSLDGGNMNTEAFF.

This clonotype was observed a few times. V is TRBV25-1 and J is TRBJ2-5; TRBD2 might be the D (5 bases). Germline-derived CDR1 and CDR2 are MGHDK and SYGVNS. Trimming cost V 7 bases and J 5 bases, with 20 bases left between them. The CDR3 contains 15 residues. CDR3 region: CASTDSGLPWETQYF. In DNA, the CDR3 is TGTGCCAGCACGGACTCGGGCCTACCCTGGGAGACCCAGTACTTC.

There are a few counts of this clonotype. The chain combines TRBV21-1 with TRBJ2-1; the DNA was not used to check the table's D call, TRBD2. TRBV21-1 is termed a pseudogene. CDR3 length equals 17 residues. The CDR3 DNA reads TGTGCCAGCAGCACAAAGCGGGAGGCTCGCTCCTACAATGAGCAGTTCTTC. This translates into CASSTKREARSYNEQFF.